Detailed here is one T cell receptor (beta chain). Its target is not known. The CDR3 is 12 residues long. V was cut by 8 bases and J by 0 bases, with 5 bases left in between. Germline V gene sequence: CDR1 MNHNS, CDR2 SASEGT. Profiling relied on immunoSEQ multiplex PCR, and the TCRdb table lists in-frame clones only, not all of them. The sample includes 530,000 or so clones, over 60% of them seen just once. The data stem from a study of shared clonotypes between healthy human individuals. About the research overall: Researchers drew samples from two women and a few men aged 18 to 49.

Whole-study findings and limits: Collection of samples was limited to blood; tissue repertoires likely differ.

For genomic DNA, unsorted samples relied on around 93 million PBMCs. Sequenced material: PBMCs. The V call is TRBV6-1, the J call TRBJ2-4; the D is unclear. The source of this sequence is a woman aged 40 to 55 in good health. Some clones in this sample may be carry-over from other donors' samples. This CDR3 reads CASGEAKNIQYF. DNA for the CDR3: TGTGCCAGCGGAGAAGCCAAAAACATTCAGTACTTC.